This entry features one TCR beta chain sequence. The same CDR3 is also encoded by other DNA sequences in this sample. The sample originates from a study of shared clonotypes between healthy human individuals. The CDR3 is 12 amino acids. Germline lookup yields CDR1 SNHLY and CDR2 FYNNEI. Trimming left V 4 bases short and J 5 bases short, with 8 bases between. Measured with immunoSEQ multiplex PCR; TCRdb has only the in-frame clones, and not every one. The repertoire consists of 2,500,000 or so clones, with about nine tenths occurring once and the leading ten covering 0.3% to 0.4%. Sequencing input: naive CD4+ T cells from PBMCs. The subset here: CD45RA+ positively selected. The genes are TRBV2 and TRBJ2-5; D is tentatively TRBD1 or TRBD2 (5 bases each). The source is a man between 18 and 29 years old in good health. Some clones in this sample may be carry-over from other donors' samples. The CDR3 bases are TGTGCCAGCAGTGGGGACCGGGAGACCCAGTACTTC. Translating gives CASSGDRETQYF.